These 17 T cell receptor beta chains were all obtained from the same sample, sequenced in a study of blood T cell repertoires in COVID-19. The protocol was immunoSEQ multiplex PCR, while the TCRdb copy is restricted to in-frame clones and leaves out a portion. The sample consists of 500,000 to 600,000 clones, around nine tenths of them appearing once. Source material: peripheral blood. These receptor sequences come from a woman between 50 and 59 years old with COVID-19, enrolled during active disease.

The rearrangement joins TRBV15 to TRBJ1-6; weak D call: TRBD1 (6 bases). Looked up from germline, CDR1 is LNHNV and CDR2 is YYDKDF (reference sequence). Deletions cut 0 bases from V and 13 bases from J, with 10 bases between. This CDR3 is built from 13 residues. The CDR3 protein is CATSRDGTLPLHF. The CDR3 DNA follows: TGTGCCACCAGCAGAGATGGGACACTCCCCCTCCACTTT.

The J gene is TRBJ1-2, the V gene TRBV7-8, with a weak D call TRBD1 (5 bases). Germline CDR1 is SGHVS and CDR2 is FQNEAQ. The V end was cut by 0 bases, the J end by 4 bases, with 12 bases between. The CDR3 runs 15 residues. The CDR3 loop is CASSLANTGFYGYTF. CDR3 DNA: TGTGCCAGCAGCTTAGCTAATACAGGATTCTATGGCTACACCTTC.

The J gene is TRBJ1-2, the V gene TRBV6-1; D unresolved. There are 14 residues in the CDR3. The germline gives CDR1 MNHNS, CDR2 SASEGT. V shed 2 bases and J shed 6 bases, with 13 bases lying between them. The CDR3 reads CASSENGRGDGYTF. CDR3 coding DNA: TGTGCCAGCAGTGAAAATGGCCGTGGAGATGGCTACACCTTC.

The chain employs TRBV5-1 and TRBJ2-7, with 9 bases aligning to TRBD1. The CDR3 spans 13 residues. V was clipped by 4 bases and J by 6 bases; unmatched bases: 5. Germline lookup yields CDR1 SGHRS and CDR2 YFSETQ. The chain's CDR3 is CASSEGQGLEQYF. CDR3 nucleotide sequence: TGCGCCAGCAGCGAGGGACAGGGTCTCGAGCAGTACTTC.

CDR3 DNA sequence: TGCAGCGTTGGCGGGACCTCCTACAATGAGCAGTTCTTC. Translation gives CSVGGTSYNEQFF. V and J are TRBV29-1 and TRBJ2-1, with D perhaps TRBD2 (6 bases). This CDR3 region has 13 residues. The V end lost 4 bases, the J end lost 0 bases, and 7 bases lay between the germline ends. The germline V gene has CDR1 SQVTM and CDR2 ANQGSEA.

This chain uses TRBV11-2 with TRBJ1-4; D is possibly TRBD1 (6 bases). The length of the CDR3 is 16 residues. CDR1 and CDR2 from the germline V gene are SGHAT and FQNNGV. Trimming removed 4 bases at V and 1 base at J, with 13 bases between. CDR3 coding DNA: TGTGCCAGCAGCTCCGGGGTAGGGGGAACTAATGAAAAACTGTTTTTT. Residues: CASSSGVGGTNEKLFF.

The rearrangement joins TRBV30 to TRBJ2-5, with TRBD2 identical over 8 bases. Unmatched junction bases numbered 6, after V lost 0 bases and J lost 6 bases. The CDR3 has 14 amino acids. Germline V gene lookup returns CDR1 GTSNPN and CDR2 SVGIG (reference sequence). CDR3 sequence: CAWSVAGVRKTQYF. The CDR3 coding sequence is TGTGCCTGGAGTGTAGCGGGGGTTAGGAAGACCCAGTACTTC.

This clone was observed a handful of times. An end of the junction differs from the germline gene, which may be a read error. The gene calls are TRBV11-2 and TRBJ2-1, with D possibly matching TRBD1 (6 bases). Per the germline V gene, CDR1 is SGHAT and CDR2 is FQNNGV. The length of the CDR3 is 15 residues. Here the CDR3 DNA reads TGTGCCAGCAGCCTAGAAGCACAGGGATACAATGAGCAGTTCTTC. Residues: CASSLEAQGYNEQFF.

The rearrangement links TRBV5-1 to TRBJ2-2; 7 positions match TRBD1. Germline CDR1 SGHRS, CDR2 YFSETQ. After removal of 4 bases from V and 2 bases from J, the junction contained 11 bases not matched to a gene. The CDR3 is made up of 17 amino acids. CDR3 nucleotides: TGCGCCAGCAGCCACGCAGGGACAGCTCGAAACACCGGGGAGCTGTTTTTT. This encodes CASSHAGTARNTGELFF. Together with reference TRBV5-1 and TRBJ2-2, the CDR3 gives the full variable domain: KAGVTQTPRYLIKTRGQQVTLSCSPISGHRSVSWYQQTPGQGLQFLFEYFSETQRNKGNFPGRFSGRQFSNSRSEMNVSTLELGDSALYLCASSHAGTARNTGELFFGEGSRLTVL.

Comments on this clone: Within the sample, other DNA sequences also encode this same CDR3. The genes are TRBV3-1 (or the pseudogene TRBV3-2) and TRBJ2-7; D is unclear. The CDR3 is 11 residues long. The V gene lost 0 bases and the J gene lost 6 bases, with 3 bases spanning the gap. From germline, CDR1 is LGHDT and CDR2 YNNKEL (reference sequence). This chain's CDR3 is CASSQDREQYF. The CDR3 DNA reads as TGTGCCAGCAGCCAAGACCGCGAGCAGTACTTC.

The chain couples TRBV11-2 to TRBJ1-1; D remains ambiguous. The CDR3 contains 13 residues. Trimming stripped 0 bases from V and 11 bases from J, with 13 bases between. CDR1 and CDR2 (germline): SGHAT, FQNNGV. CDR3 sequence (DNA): TGTGCCAGCAGCTTAGATTGGGCGATAGGTGCTTTCTTT. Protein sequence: CASSLDWAIGAFF.

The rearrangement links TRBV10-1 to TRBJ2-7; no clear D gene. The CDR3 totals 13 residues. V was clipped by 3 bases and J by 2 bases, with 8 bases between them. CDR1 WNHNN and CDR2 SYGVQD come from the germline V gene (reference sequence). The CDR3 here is CASSDNQAYEQYF. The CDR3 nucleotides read TGCGCCAGCAGTGATAACCAGGCCTACGAGCAGTACTTC.

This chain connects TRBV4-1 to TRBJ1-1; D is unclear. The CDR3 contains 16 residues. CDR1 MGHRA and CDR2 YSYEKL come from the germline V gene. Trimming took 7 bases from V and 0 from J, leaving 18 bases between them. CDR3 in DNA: TGCGCCAGCAACACTGGTGGGCCGCGATTGAACACTGAAGCTTTCTTT. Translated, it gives CASNTGGPRLNTEAFF.

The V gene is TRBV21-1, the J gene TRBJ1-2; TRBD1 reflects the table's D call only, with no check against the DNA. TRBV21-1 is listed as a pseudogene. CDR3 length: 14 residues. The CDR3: CASSKAKGAEGYTF. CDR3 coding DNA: TGTGCCAGCAGCAAAGCCAAGGGGGCAGAGGGCTACACCTTC.

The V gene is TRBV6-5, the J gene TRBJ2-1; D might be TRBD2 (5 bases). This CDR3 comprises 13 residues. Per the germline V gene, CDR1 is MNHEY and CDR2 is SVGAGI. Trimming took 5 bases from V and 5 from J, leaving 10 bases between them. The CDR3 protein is CASSRGSDNEQFF. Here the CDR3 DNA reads TGTGCCAGCAGTCGCGGGTCTGACAATGAGCAGTTCTTC.

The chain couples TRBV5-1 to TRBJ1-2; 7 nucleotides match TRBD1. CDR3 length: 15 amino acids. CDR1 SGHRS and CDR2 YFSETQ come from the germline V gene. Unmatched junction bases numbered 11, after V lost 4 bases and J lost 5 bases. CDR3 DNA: TGCGCCAGCAGCGTAACCCGGGACAGCTCATATGGCTACACCTTC. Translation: CASSVTRDSSYGYTF.

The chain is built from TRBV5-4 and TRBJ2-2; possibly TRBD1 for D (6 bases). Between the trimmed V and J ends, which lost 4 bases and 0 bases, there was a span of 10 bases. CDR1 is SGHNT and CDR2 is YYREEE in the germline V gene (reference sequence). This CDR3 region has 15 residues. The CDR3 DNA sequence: TGTGCCAGCAGCGAAGGACAGACGAACACCGGGGAGCTGTTTTTT. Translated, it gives CASSEGQTNTGELFF.